The entry that follows covers one T cell receptor (beta chain) sequence. This sample is part of a study of cytomegalovirus exposure and HLA in healthy donors. Vbeta (60) and Jbeta (13) primers were used in the PCR. Generated by immunoSEQ multiplex PCR, the TCRdb table keeps only in-frame clones and is missing some. The sample lists 110,000 to 150,000 clones, approximately 79% occurring once. This CDR3 spans 15 amino acids. Germline CDR1 is SGHRS and CDR2 is YFSETQ. Trimming pared 0 bases from V and 3 bases from J, leaving 12 bases between. The gene calls are TRBV5-1 and TRBJ2-5, with D perhaps matching TRBD2 (6 bases). This clonotype originated in a woman in her 30s in good health and CMV-seronegative. Sequencing was performed on PBMCs. CDR3 residues: CASSLAGWREETQYF. The DNA of the CDR3 is TGCGCCAGCAGCTTGGCCGGGTGGAGGGAAGAGACCCAGTACTTC.